The 28 T cell receptor beta chains below were found in one sample sequenced in a study of blood T cell repertoires in COVID-19. Assay: immunoSEQ multiplex PCR; the TCRdb copy retains only in-frame clones and omits some. This table has roughly 400,000 clones, around 91% appearing once. Sample: PBMCs or T cells enriched from blood (not recorded which). The receptor source for this set is a man under 40 who had recovered from COVID-19.

The V call is TRBV27, the J call TRBJ1-1; weak D call: TRBD1 (6 bases). There are 13 residues in the CDR3. The germline CDR1 and CDR2 sequences are MNHEY and SMNVEV (reference sequence). The ends were cut back, 5 bases at V and 1 base at J, with 8 bases in the middle. The CDR3 loop reads CASSVQGNTEAFF. The CDR3 DNA reads TGTGCCAGCAGTGTACAGGGGAACACTGAAGCTTTCTTT.

To note about this clone: The junction departs from the called germline gene at one end, perhaps through a read error. CDR3 sequence reads: CASREGTGLTSPLHF. The CDR3 DNA reads as TGTGCCAGCAGAGAAGGGACAGGGCTGACGTCACCCCTCCACTTT. The chain carries TRBV2 and TRBJ1-6; 9 bases are a match to TRBD1. Germline V gene lookup returns CDR1 SNHLY and CDR2 FYNNEI. This CDR3 is built from 15 residues. Combining the CDR3 with reference TRBV2 and TRBJ1-6 gives the whole variable domain EPEVTQTPSHQVTQMGQEVILRCVPISNHLYFYWYRQILGQKVEFLVSFYNNEISEKSEIFDDQFSVERPDGSNFTLKIRSTKLEDSAMYFCASREGTGLTSPLHFGNGTRLTVT.

The CDR3 bases are TGTGCCAGCAGTCCCAGGGACACCCCTACTTATGGCTACACCTTC. Residues: CASSPRDTPTYGYTF. The chain combines TRBV28 with TRBJ1-2; D is perhaps TRBD1 (6 bases). V lost 5 bases and J lost 5, with 18 bases in between. Germline V gives CDR1 MDHEN, CDR2 SYDVKM. The CDR3 spans 15 residues.

This chain joins TRBV28 and TRBJ1-4; maybe TRBD1 (5 bases). Germline CDR1 reads MDHEN; CDR2 reads SYDVKM. The V gene lost 6 bases and the J gene lost 5 bases, with 10 bases spanning the gap. This CDR3 region has 13 residues. DNA for the CDR3: TGTGCCAGCAGAAACAGGCTCAATGAAAAACTGTTTTTT. It translates to CASRNRLNEKLFF.

This clone was recorded a few times. CDR3 DNA: TGCAGCGTTCTTGAGATAGACAGTTTCCTCTACTTC. This sequence encodes CSVLEIDSFLYF. This sequence joins TRBV29-1 and TRBJ2-7, with TRBD1 as a possible D gene (5 bases). Germline CDR1 and CDR2: SQVTM and ANQGSEA. The V end lost 5 bases, the J end lost 13 bases, and 21 bases lay between the germline ends. CDR3 length: 12 residues.

The J gene is TRBJ2-1, the V gene TRBV18, with 7 nucleotides matching TRBD1. J lost 6 bases, V lost 3 bases, and 5 bases had no gene match. The germline CDR1 and CDR2 sequences are KGHSH and LQKENI. The CDR3 extends over 14 amino acids. The CDR3 reads CASSPGQNSNEQFF. In DNA, the CDR3 is TGTGCCAGCTCACCGGGACAGAATAGCAATGAGCAGTTCTTC.

The chain uses TRBV6-5 and TRBJ2-3; no clear D gene. This CDR3 is 15 amino acids long. Per germline, CDR1 MNHEY and CDR2 SVGAGI. V lost 4 bases and J lost 0, with 11 bases in between. The CDR3 DNA is TGTGCCAGCAGTTCGTTCTCTCCTAGCACAGATACGCAGTATTTT. Protein sequence: CASSSFSPSTDTQYF.

About this clone: One end of the junction is discordant with germline, which a read error may explain. This sequence joins TRBV4-1 and TRBJ2-1, with a weak D call TRBD1 (6 bases). The CDR3 loop spans 16 amino acids. The V gene's germline CDR1 is MGHRA and CDR2 YSYEKL. The DNA for the CDR3 is TGCGTCAGCAGCCAATCAGGGGTAGACTCCTACAATGAGCAGTTCTTC. It yields the protein CVSSQSGVDSYNEQFF.

The chain couples TRBV30 to TRBJ2-1, with 12 nucleotides matching TRBD2. After removal of 2 bases from V and 8 bases from J, the junction contained 10 bases not matched to a gene. This CDR3 has 16 residues. CDR1 and CDR2 (germline): GTSNPN, SVGIG (reference sequence). CDR3 residues: CAWSPTETSGSYEQFF. CDR3 bases: TGTGCCTGGAGTCCTACCGAGACTAGCGGGAGCTATGAGCAGTTCTTC.

The gene calls are TRBV7-9 and TRBJ2-2, with a weak D call TRBD2 (5 bases). The CDR3 has 15 residues. Germline CDR1 and CDR2: SEHNR and FQNEAQ (reference sequence). V was shortened by 7 bases and J by 6 bases, with 18 bases between the two germline ends. The CDR3 sequence is CASTQEEVGSGELFF. The CDR3 bases are TGTGCCAGCACCCAAGAGGAGGTGGGGTCCGGGGAGCTGTTTTTT.

V gene TRBV12-3 or TRBV12-4 combines with J gene TRBJ2-7; 9 bases map to TRBD1. The CDR3 loop spans 13 amino acids. V shed 3 bases, J shed 3 bases, and the junction held 0 bases outside the gene matches. The CDR3 sequence is CASSLGQGYEQYF. CDR3 nucleotide sequence: TGTGCCAGCAGTTTGGGACAGGGCTACGAGCAGTACTTC.

CDR3 amino acids: CASSENRGNQPQHF. The CDR3 bases are TGTGCCAGCAGCGAAAACAGGGGAAATCAGCCCCAGCATTTT. The rearrangement joins TRBV28 to TRBJ1-5; 7 nucleotides line up with TRBD1. Germline V gene lookup returns CDR1 MDHEN and CDR2 SYDVKM. The CDR3 is 14 amino acids. The V and J ends lost 6 bases and 4 bases, in that order; junction bases with no gene match: 6.

V and J are TRBV27 and TRBJ1-2; D unclear. This CDR3 has 15 residues. In germline, CDR1 is MNHEY, CDR2 SMNVEV (reference sequence). The V end was cut by 3 bases, the J end by 2 bases, with 13 bases between. The CDR3 region has the DNA TGTGCCAGCAGTTTTGTATCCCCCCTCAACTATGGCTACACCTTC. It specifies CASSFVSPLNYGYTF.

This CDR3 reads CATAPDGSPWDEQFF. The DNA of the CDR3 is TGTGCCACCGCCCCCGATGGGAGTCCTTGGGATGAGCAGTTCTTC. V and J are TRBV27 and TRBJ2-1, with D maybe TRBD2 (5 bases). Trimming took off 10 bases at V and 8 bases at J, with 24 bases between the two ends. Looked up from germline, CDR1 is MNHEY and CDR2 is SMNVEV (reference sequence). CDR3 length: 15 amino acids.

The gene calls are TRBV3-1 (or the pseudogene TRBV3-2) and TRBJ1-2; D is possibly TRBD1 (6 bases). The CDR3 totals 16 residues. Trimming shortened V by 3 bases and J by 3 bases, and 17 bases separated the two germline ends. Germline CDR1 and CDR2: LGHDT and YNNKEL (reference sequence). CDR3 in amino acids: CASSHARGLFDYGYTF. The CDR3 bases are TGTGCCAGCAGCCACGCCAGGGGATTATTTGACTATGGCTACACCTTC.

The chain is built from TRBV19 and TRBJ2-4; 9 bases agree with TRBD1. CDR1 is LNHDA and CDR2 is SQIVND in the germline V gene (reference sequence). The length of the CDR3 is 15 residues. Trimming cost V 5 bases and J 2 bases; bases outside gene matches: 4. The CDR3 DNA sequence: TGTGCCAGTAGTTCCGGGACAGGGACCAAAAACATTCAGTACTTC. Protein sequence: CASSSGTGTKNIQYF.

As DNA, the CDR3 is TGTGCCAGTAGTTTACCCCAGGTGAAGCAGTTCTTC. It yields the protein CASSLPQVKQFF. The chain uses TRBV19 and TRBJ2-1; D is uncertain. V was shortened by 5 bases and J by 11 bases, with 13 bases between the two germline ends. This CDR3 has 12 residues. Germline V gene sequence: CDR1 LNHDA, CDR2 SQIVND (reference sequence).

This chain connects TRBV5-1 to TRBJ2-1, with 8 bases matching TRBD2. Trimming took 9 bases from V and 4 from J; bases not matched to a gene: 9. Per germline, CDR1 SGHRS and CDR2 YFSETQ. This CDR3 region has 14 residues. CDR3: CATRYSGTYNEQFF. The CDR3 region has the DNA TGCGCCACCCGCTATAGCGGGACTTACAATGAGCAGTTCTTC.

J is TRBJ1-1 and V is TRBV5-1, with TRBD1 matching over 10 bases. V gave up 0 bases and J gave up 4 bases; unmatched junction bases: 6. CDR3 length: 16 amino acids. Germline V gene sequence: CDR1 SGHRS, CDR2 YFSETQ. This chain's CDR3 is CASSLADRGLGTEAFF. CDR3 DNA: TGCGCCAGCAGCTTGGCCGACAGGGGGCTTGGCACTGAAGCTTTCTTT.

The rearrangement joins TRBV5-1 to TRBJ1-1; no reliable D call. The CDR3 spans 11 residues. With 7 bases removed from V and 4 bases from J, the gap between germline ends came to 8 bases. Germline lookup yields CDR1 SGHRS and CDR2 YFSETQ. CDR3 residues: CASYSGTEAFF. CDR3 nucleotides: TGCGCCAGCTATTCCGGCACTGAAGCTTTCTTT.

The chain uses TRBV19 and TRBJ1-2; tentatively, D is TRBD1 (6 bases). Trimming shortened V by 4 bases and J by 4 bases, and 19 bases separated the two germline ends. This CDR3 is built from 16 residues. Germline V gene data show CDR1 as LNHDA and CDR2 as SQIVND (reference sequence). The CDR3 reads CASSRLQGDYAYGYTF. The CDR3 DNA reads as TGTGCCAGTAGTAGACTACAGGGAGACTATGCCTATGGCTACACCTTC.

This clone turned up a few times. V gene TRBV12-3 or TRBV12-4 combines with J gene TRBJ2-5; D is possibly TRBD1 (6 bases). The CDR3 has 13 residues. V lost 3 bases and J 7 bases, leaving 12 bases between the germline ends. CDR3: CASSLAGAGTQYF. For the CDR3, the DNA is TGTGCCAGCAGTTTGGCAGGGGCGGGGACCCAGTACTTC.

This sequence joins TRBV4-1 and TRBJ2-7, with 10 bases lining up with TRBD2. The CDR3 covers 16 residues. Germline V gives CDR1 MGHRA, CDR2 YSYEKL. V lost 0 bases, J lost 2 bases, and 4 bases stayed unmatched. Here the CDR3 DNA reads TGCGCCAGCAGCCAAGAACTAGCGGGAAACACCTACGAGCAGTACTTC. This sequence encodes CASSQELAGNTYEQYF.

The chain joins TRBV7-2 to TRBJ2-7; 11 nucleotides match TRBD2. CDR1 is SGHTA, CDR2 FQGNSA, per germline. This CDR3 has 16 residues. V shed 5 bases, J shed 4 bases, and the junction held 10 bases outside the gene matches. The CDR3 region is CASSVTGTSGTYEQYF. CDR3 DNA: TGTGCCAGCAGCGTTACCGGGACTAGCGGTACTTACGAGCAGTACTTC.

This rearrangement joins TRBV13 to TRBJ2-5, with D tentatively TRBD2 (5 bases). The CDR3 contains 15 residues. Per the germline V gene, CDR1 is PRHDT and CDR2 is FYEKMQ (reference sequence). V lost 4 bases, J lost 5 bases, and 17 bases lay in between. The CDR3 DNA reads TGTGCCAGCAGCTCATTAGCGAATCTGAGGGAGACCCAGTACTTC. It codes for CASSSLANLRETQYF.

The chain links TRBV12-5 to TRBJ2-2, with D maybe TRBD2 (6 bases). The germline gives CDR1 LGHNT, CDR2 FRNRAP. The V end lost 2 bases, the J end lost 0 bases, and 13 bases lay between the germline ends. CDR3 length: 17 amino acids. The CDR3 region is CASGLSRAGTNTGELFF. CDR3 DNA: TGTGCTAGTGGTTTGAGTCGGGCGGGGACGAACACCGGGGAGCTGTTTTTT.

This chain joins TRBV5-4 and TRBJ2-2; D perhaps matches TRBD1 (5 bases). The CDR3 spans 16 residues. V was pared by 0 bases and J by 2 bases, with 11 bases between. CDR1 SGHNT and CDR2 YYREEE come from the germline V gene (reference sequence). The CDR3 here is CASSLGGRGNTGELFF. CDR3 DNA sequence: TGTGCCAGCAGCTTGGGGGGAAGGGGAAACACCGGGGAGCTGTTTTTT.

The chain uses TRBV5-1 and TRBJ2-7; no clear D gene. This CDR3 region has 15 residues. Germline V gene sequence: CDR1 SGHRS, CDR2 YFSETQ. Trimming removed 0 bases at V and 3 bases at J, with 13 bases between. The CDR3 loop reads CASSLALTPNYEQYF. The CDR3 DNA sequence: TGCGCCAGCAGCTTGGCCTTGACACCAAACTACGAGCAGTACTTC.